Given below is one T cell receptor beta chain in context. What it recognizes is unknown. The data belong to a study of cytomegalovirus exposure and HLA in healthy donors. Overall study: Membership in the Caucasian-associated ancestry cluster was found for about four fifths of 300 to 400 genotyped donors. Study-wide results and limits: A link between a missense DCLRE1C variant and TCR beta V- and J-gene trimming emerged from a later analysis. Rare sequences made up most TCRs, while some public TCRs were found in many donors.

PCR was performed using 60 Vbeta and 13 Jbeta primers. This table comes from immunoSEQ multiplex PCR, and its TCRdb copy is limited to in-frame clones, with some not included. Here the sample spans approximately 160,000 clones, roughly 64% being singletons. CDR1 and CDR2 (germline): MDHEN, SYDVKM. The CDR3 loop spans 13 amino acids. The V end was cut by 3 bases, the J end by 7 bases, with 10 bases between. V gene TRBV28 combines with J gene TRBJ2-1, with TRBD1 as a possible D gene (6 bases). The source is a woman younger than 45 in good health and CMV-seropositive. Sequenced input: PBMCs. The CDR3 here is CASSFQGTNEQFF. CDR3 in DNA: TGTGCCAGCAGTTTCCAGGGGACGAATGAGCAGTTCTTC.